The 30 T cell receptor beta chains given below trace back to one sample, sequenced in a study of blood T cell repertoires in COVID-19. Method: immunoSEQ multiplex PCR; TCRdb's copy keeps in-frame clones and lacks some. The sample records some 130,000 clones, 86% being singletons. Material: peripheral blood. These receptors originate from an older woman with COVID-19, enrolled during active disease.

The CDR3 bases are TGCGCCAGCAGCTTGGGGGGGACAACTAACACCGGGGAGCTGTTTTTT. Translation: CASSLGGTTNTGELFF. The V and J genes are TRBV5-1 and TRBJ2-2; a possible D gene is TRBD1 (6 bases). Germline loops: CDR1 SGHRS, CDR2 YFSETQ. Trimming left V 0 bases short and J 2 bases short, with 11 bases between. The CDR3 sequence is 16 residues long.

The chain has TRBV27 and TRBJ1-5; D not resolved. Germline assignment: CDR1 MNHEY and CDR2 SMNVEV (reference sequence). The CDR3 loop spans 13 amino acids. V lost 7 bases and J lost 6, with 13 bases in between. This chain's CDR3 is CASTTTRGQPQHF. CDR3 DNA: TGTGCCAGCACCACGACTCGGGGTCAGCCCCAGCATTTT.

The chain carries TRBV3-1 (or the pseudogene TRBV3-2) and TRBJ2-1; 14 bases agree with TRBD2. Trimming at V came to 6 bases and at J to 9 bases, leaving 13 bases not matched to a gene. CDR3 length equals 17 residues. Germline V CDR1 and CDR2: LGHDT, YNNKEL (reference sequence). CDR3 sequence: CASSPRMTSGGAGEQFF. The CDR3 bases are TGTGCCAGCAGTCCCCGAATGACTAGCGGGGGGGCCGGTGAGCAGTTCTTC.

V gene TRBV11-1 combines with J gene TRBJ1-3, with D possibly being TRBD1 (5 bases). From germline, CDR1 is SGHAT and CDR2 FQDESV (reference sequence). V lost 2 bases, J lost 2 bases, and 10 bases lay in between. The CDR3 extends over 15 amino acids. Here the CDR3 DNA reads TGTGCCAGCAGCTTACTTCGGGGGACTGGAAACACCATATATTTT. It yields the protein CASSLLRGTGNTIYF.

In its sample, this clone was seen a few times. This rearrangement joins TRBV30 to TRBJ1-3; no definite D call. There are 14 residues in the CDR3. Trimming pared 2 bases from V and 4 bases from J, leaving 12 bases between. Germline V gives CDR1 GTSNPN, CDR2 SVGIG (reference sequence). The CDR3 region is CAWSPTAAGNTIYF. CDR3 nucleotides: TGTGCCTGGAGTCCTACAGCGGCCGGAAACACCATATATTTT.

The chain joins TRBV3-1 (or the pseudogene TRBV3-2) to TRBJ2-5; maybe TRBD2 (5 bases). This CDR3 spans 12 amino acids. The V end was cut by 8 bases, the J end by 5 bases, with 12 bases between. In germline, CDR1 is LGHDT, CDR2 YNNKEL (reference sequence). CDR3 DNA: TGTGCCAGCCACGGCCGAGGGGAGACCCAGTACTTC. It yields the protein CASHGRGETQYF.

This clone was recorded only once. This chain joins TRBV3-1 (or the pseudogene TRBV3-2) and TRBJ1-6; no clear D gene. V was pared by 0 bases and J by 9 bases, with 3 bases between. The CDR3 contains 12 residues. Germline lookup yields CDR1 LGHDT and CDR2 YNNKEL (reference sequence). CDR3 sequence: CASSQDSSPLHF. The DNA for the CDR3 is TGTGCCAGCAGCCAAGATAGTTCACCCCTCCACTTT.

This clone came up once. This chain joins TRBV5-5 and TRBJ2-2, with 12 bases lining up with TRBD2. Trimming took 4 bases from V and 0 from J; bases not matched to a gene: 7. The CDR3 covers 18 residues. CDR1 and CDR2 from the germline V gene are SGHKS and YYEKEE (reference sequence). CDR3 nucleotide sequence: TGTGCCAGCAGCCTCCTAGCGGGGGGGCACTCGAACACCGGGGAGCTGTTTTTT. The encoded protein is CASSLLAGGHSNTGELFF.

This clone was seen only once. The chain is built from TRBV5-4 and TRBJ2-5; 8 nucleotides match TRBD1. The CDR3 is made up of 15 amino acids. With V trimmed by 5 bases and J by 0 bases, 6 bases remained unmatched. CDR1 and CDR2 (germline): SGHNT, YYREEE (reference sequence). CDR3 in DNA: TGTGCCAGCAGGCCCCAGGGGGCTCACCAAGAGACCCAGTACTTC. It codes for CASRPQGAHQETQYF.

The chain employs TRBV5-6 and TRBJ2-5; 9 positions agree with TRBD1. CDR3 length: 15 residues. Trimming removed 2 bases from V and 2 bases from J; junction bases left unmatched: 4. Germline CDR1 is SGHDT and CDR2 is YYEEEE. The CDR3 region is CASSFLDRGQETQYF. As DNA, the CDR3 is TGTGCCAGCAGCTTTTTGGACAGGGGACAAGAGACCCAGTACTTC.

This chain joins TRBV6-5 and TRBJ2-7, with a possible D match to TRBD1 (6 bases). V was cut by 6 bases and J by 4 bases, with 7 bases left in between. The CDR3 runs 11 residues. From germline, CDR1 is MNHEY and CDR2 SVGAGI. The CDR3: CASRQGYEQYF. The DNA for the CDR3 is TGTGCCAGCAGGCAGGGGTACGAGCAGTACTTC.

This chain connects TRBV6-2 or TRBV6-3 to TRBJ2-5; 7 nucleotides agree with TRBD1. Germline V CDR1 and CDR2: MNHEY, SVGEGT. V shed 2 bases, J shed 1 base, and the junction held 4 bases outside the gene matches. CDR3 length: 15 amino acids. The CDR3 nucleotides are TGTGCCAGCAGTTACCCTTGGACAGGCCAAGAGACCCAGTACTTC. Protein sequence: CASSYPWTGQETQYF.

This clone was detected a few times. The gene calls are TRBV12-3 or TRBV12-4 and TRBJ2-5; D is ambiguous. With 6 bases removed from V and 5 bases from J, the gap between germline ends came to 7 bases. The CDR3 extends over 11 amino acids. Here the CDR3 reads CASSSRETQYF. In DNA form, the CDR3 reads TGTGCCAGCAGCTCCCGGGAGACCCAGTACTTC.

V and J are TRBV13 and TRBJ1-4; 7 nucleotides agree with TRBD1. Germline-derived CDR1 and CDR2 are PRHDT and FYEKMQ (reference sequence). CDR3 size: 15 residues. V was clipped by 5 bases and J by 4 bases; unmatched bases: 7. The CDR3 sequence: CASSIGQADNEKLFF. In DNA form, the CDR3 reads TGTGCCAGCAGCATCGGACAGGCAGATAATGAAAAACTGTTTTTT.

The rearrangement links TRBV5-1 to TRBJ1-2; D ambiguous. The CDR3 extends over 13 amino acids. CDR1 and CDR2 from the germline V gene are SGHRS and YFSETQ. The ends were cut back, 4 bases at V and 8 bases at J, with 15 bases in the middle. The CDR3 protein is CASSIEPRLGYTF. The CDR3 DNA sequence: TGCGCCAGCAGCATAGAGCCTAGACTCGGCTACACCTTC.

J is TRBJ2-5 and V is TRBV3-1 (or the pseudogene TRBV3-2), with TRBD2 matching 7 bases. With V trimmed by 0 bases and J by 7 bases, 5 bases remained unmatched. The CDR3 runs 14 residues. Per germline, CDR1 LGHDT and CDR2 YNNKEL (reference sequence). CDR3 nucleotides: TGTGCCAGCAGCCAAGATCTTACGGGAGGGACCCAGTACTTC. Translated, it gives CASSQDLTGGTQYF.

CDR3 sequence reads: CAWSPSGQGAQYF. CDR3 sequence (DNA): TGTGCCTGGAGCCCCAGCGGACAGGGTGCGCAGTATTTT. The J gene is TRBJ2-3, the V gene TRBV30, with TRBD1 identical over 8 bases. Losses at the gene ends were 3 bases for V and 10 bases for J; bases not matched to a gene: 9. The CDR3 runs 13 residues. Germline V lookup: CDR1 GTSNPN, CDR2 SVGIG (reference sequence). Full variable domain (missing parts from reference TRBV30 and TRBJ2-3): SQTIHQWPATLVQPVGSPLSLECTVEGTSNPNLYWYRQAAGRGLQLLFYSVGIGQISSEVPQNLSASRPQDRQFILSSKKLLLSDSGFYLCAWSPSGQGAQYFGPGTRLTVL.

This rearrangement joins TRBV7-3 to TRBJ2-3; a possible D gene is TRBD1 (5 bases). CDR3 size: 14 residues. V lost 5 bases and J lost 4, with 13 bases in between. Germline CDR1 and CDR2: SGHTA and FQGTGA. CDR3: CASSSRVPPDTQYF. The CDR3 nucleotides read TGTGCCAGCAGCAGCAGGGTTCCGCCAGATACGCAGTATTTT.

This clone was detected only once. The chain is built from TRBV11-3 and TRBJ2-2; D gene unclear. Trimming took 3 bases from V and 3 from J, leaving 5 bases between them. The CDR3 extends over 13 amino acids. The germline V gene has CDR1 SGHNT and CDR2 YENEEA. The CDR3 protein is CASSFMYTGELFF. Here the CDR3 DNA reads TGTGCCAGCAGCTTTATGTACACCGGGGAGCTGTTTTTT.

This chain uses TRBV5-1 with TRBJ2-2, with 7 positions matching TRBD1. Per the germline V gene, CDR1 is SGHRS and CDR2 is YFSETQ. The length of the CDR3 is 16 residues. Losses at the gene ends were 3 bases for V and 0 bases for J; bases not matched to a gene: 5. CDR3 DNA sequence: TGCGCCAGCAGCTGGACCGGGACAGCGAACACCGGGGAGCTGTTTTTT. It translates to CASSWTGTANTGELFF.

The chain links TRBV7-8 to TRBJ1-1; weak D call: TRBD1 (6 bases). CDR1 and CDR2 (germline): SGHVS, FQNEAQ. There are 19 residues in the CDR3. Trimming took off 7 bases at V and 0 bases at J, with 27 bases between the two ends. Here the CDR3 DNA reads TGTGCCAGCAATTTACGTTGGGACCGGGACAAGCGACTGAACACTGAAGCTTTCTTT. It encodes CASNLRWDRDKRLNTEAFF.

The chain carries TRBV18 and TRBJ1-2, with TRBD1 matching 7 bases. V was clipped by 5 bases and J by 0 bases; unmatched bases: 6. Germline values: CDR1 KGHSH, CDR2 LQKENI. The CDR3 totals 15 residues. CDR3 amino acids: CASSSLDRPNYGYTF. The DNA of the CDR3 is TGTGCCAGCTCATCCCTGGACAGGCCTAACTATGGCTACACCTTC.

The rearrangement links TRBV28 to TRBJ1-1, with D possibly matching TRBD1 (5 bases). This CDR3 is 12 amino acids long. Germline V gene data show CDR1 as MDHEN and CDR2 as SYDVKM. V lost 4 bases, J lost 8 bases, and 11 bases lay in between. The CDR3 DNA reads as TGTGCCAGCAGTTACCGCGGGACGGAAGCTTTCTTT. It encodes CASSYRGTEAFF.

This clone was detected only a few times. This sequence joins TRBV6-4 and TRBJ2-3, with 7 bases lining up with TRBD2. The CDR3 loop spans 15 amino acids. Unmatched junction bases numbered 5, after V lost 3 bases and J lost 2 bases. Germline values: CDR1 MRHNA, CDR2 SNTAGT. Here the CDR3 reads CASSEEAGTTDTQYF. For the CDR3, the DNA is TGTGCCAGCAGTGAAGAAGCGGGGACCACAGATACGCAGTATTTT.

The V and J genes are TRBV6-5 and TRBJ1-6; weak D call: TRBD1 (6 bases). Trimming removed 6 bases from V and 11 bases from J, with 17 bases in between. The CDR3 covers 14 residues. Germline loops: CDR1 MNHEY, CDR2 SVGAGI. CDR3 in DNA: TGTGCCAGCAGGCTACGCTTCAGGGGTCCACCCCTCCACTTT. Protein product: CASRLRFRGPPLHF.

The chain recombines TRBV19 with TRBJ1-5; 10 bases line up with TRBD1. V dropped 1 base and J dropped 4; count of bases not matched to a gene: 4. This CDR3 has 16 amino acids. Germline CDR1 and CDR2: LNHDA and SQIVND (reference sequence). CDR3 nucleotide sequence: TGTGCCAGTAGTATAGTGGGACAGGGGAGTAATCAGCCCCAGCATTTT. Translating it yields CASSIVGQGSNQPQHF.

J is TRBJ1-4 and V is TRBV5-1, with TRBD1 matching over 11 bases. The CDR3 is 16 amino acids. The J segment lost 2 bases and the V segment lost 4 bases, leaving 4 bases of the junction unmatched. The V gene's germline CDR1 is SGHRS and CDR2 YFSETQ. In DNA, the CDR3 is TGCGCCAGCAGCGTTAGGACAGGGGGCACTAATGAAAAACTGTTTTTT. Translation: CASSVRTGGTNEKLFF.

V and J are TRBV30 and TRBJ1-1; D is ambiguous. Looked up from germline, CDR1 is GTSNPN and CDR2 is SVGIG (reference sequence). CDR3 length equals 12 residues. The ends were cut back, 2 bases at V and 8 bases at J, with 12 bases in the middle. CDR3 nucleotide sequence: TGTGCCTGGAGTAGGCAGGTCGAGGAAGCTTTCTTT. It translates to CAWSRQVEEAFF. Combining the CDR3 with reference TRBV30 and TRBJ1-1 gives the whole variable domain SQTIHQWPATLVQPVGSPLSLECTVEGTSNPNLYWYRQAAGRGLQLLFYSVGIGQISSEVPQNLSASRPQDRQFILSSKKLLLSDSGFYLCAWSRQVEEAFFGQGTRLTVV.

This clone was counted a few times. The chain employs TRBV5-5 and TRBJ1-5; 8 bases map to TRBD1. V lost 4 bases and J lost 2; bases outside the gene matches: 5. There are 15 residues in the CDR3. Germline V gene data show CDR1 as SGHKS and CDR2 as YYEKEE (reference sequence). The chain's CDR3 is CASSQGQGGNQPQHF. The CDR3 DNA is TGTGCCAGCAGCCAAGGACAGGGTGGCAATCAGCCCCAGCATTTT.

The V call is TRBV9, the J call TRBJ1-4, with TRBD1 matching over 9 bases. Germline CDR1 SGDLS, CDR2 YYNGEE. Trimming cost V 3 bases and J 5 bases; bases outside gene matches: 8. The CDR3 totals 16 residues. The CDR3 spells CASSGGTGWGNEKLFF. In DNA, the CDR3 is TGTGCCAGCAGCGGAGGGACAGGGTGGGGGAATGAAAAACTGTTTTTT.